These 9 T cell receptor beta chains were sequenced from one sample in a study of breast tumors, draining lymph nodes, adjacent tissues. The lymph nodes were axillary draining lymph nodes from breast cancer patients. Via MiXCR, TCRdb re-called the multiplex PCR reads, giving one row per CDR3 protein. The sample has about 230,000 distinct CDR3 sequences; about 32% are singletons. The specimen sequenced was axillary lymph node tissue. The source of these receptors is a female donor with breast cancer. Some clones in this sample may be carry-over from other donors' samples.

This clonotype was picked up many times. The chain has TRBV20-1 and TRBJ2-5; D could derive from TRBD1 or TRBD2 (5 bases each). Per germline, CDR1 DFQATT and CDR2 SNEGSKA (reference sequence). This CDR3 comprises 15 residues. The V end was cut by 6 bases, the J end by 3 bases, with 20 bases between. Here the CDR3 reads CSARGKLGTEETQYF. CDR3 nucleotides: TGCAGTGCCCGGGGTAAGCTCGGGACCGAAGAGACCCAGTACTTC.

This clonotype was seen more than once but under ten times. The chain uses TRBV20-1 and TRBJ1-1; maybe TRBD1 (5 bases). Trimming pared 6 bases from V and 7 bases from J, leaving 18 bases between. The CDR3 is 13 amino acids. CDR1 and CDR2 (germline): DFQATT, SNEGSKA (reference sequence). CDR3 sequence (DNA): TGCAGTGCGGGTGGGGCAGGGAACTTTGAAGCTTTCTTT. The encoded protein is CSAGGAGNFEAFF.

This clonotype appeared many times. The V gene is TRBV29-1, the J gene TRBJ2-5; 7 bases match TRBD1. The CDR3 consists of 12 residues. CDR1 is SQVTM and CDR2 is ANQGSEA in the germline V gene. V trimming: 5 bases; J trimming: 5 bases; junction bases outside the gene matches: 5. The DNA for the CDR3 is TGCAGCGTTCACCACAGGGGCGAGACCCAGTACTTC. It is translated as CSVHHRGETQYF.

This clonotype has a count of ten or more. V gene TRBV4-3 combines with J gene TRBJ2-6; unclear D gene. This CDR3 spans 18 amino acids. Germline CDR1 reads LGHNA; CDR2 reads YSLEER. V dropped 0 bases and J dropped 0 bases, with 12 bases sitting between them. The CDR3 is CASSQDLLSLSGANVLTF. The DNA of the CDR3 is TGCGCCAGCAGCCAAGATCTCCTGTCCCTCTCTGGGGCCAACGTCCTGACTTTC.

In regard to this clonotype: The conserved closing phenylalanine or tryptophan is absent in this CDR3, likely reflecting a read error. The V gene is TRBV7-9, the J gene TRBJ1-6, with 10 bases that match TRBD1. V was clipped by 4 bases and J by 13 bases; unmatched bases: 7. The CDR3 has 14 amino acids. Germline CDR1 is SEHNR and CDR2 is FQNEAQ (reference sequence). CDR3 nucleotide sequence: TGTGCCAGCAGCTCGGGGACAGGGGAATCGCCCCTCCACCTT. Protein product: CASSSGTGESPLHL.

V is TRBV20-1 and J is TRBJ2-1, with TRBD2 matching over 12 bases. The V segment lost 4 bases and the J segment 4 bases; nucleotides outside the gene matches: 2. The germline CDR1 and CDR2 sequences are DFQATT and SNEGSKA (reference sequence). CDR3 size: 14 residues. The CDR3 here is CSAIGLAGYNEQFF. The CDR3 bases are TGCAGTGCTATCGGACTAGCGGGATACAATGAGCAGTTCTTC.

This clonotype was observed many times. The CDR3 protein is CASSAPGTGHYYEQYF. The CDR3 nucleotides are TGTGCCAGCAGCGCACCCGGGACAGGGCACTACTACGAGCAGTACTTC. The V call is TRBV7-2, the J call TRBJ2-7; 9 positions agree with TRBD1. The V segment lost 5 bases and the J segment 3 bases; nucleotides outside the gene matches: 11. CDR1 SGHTA and CDR2 FQGNSA come from the germline V gene. The CDR3 contains 16 residues.

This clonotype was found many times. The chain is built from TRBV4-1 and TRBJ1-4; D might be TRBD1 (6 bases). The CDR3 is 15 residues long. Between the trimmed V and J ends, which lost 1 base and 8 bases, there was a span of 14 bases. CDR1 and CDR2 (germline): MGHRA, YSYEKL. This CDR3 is CASSQVGGLGEKLFF. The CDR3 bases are TGCGCCAGCAGCCAAGTAGGGGGGTTGGGGGAAAAACTGTTTTTT.

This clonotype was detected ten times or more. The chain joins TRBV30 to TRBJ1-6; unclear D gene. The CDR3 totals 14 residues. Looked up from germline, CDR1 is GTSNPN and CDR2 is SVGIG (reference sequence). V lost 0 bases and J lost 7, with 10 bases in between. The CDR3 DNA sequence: TGTGCCTGGAGTGTAGGACGGCCAAATTCACCCCTCCACTTT. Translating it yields CAWSVGRPNSPLHF.